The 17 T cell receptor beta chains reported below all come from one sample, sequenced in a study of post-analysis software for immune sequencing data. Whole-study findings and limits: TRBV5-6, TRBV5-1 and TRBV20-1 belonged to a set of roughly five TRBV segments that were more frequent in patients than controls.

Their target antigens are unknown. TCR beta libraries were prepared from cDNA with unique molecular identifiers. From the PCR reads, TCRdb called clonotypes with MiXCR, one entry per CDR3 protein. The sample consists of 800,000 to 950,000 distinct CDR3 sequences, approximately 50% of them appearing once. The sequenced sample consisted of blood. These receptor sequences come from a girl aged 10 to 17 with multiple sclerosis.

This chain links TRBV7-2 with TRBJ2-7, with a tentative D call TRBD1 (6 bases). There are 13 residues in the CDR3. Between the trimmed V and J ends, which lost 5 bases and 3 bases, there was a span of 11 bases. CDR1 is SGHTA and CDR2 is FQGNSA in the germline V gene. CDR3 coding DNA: TGTGCCAGCAGCAACAAACAGGGCTACGAGCAGTACTTC. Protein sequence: CASSNKQGYEQYF.

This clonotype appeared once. The DNA of the CDR3 is TGCAGTGCTAGACTCGGCAGAGGAGAGACCCAGTACTTC. Amino acids: CSARLGRGETQYF. The V call is TRBV20-1, the J call TRBJ2-5; D uncertain. Trimming cost V 2 bases and J 4 bases, with 11 bases left between them. The CDR3 length is 13 residues. In germline, CDR1 is DFQATT, CDR2 SNEGSKA (reference sequence).

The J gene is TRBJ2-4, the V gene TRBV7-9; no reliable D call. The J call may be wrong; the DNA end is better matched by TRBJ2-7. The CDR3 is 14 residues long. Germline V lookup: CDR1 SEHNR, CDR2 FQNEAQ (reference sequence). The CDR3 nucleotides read TGTGCCAGCAGCTTTAGGCACGACGGAGACGAGCAGTACTTC. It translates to CASSFRHDGDEQYF.

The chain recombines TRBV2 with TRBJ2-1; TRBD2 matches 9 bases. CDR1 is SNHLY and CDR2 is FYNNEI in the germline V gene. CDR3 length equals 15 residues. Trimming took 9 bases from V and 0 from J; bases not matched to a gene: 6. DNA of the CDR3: TGTGCCAGTACCCTAGCGGGGATCTCCTACAATGAGCAGTTCTTC. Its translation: CASTLAGISYNEQFF.

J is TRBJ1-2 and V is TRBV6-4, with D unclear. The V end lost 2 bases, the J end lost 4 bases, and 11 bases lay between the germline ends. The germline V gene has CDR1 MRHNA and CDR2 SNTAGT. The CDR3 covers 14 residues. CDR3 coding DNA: TGTGCCAGCAGTGACGGCCGGTTAGGCTATGGCTACACCTTC. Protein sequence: CASSDGRLGYGYTF.

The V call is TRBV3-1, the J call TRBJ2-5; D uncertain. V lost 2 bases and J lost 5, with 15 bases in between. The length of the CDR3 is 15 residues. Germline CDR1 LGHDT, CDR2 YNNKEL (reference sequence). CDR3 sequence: CASSQQMRLGETQYF. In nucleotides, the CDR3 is TGTGCCAGCAGCCAACAAATGCGGTTGGGGGAGACCCAGTACTTC.

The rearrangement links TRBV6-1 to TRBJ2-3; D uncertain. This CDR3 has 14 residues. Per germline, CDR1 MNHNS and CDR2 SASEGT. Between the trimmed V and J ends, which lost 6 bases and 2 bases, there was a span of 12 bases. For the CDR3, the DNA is TGTGCCAGCAGGACACGGATAAACACAGATACGCAGTATTTT. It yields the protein CASRTRINTDTQYF.

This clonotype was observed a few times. The CDR3 spells CSARDLTSGSYEQYF. DNA for the CDR3: TGCAGTGCTAGAGACTTGACTAGCGGGAGCTACGAGCAGTACTTC. The chain links TRBV20-1 to TRBJ2-7; 12 nucleotides match TRBD2. V was pared by 0 bases and J by 3 bases, with 3 bases of the junction left unmatched. The CDR3 runs 15 residues. Germline CDR1 is DFQATT and CDR2 is SNEGSKA (reference sequence).

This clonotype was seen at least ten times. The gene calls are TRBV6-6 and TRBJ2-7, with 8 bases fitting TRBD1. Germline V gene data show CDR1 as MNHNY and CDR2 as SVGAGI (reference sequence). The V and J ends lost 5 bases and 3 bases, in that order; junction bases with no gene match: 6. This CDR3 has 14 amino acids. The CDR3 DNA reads TGTGCCAGCAGTGACGGGACAGGTCTCTACGAGCAGTACTTC. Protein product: CASSDGTGLYEQYF.

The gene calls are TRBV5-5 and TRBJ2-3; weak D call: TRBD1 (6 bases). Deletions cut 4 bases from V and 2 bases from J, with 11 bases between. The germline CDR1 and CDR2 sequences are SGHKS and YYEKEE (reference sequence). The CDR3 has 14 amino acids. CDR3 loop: CASSARDTTDTQYF. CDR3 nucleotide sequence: TGTGCCAGCAGCGCTCGGGACACCACAGATACGCAGTATTTT.

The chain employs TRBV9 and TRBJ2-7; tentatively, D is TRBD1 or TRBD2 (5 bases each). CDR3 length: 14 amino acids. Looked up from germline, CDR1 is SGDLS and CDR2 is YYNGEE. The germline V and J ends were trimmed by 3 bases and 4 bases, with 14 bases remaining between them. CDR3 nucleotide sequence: TGTGCCAGCAGCGGAGACCGAGGGGATTACGAGCAGTACTTC. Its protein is CASSGDRGDYEQYF.

In DNA, the CDR3 is TGTGCCAGCAGCCAAGGGCCCGGGACTAGGGAGACCCAGTACTTC. Translated: CASSQGPGTRETQYF. The chain is built from TRBV4-2 and TRBJ2-7, with 8 positions matching TRBD2. The better agreement between TRBJ2-5 and the DNA end casts doubt on the J call. In germline, CDR1 is LGHNA, CDR2 YNFKEQ. CDR3 length: 15 residues.

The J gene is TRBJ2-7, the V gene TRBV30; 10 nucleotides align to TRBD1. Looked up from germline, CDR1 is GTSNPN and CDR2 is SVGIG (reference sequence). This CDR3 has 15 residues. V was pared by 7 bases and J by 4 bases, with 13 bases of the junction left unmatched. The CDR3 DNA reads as TGTGCCTTCCGGGACAGGGGACAGATTGGTTACGAGCAGTACTTC. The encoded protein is CAFRDRGQIGYEQYF.

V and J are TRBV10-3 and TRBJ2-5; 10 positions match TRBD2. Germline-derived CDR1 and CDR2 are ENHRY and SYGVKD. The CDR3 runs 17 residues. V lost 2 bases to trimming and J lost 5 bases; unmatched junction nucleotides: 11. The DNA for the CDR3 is TGTGCCATCAGTGAGGGTATTAGCGGGGGGCCCGGCGAGACCCAGTACTTC. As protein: CAISEGISGGPGETQYF.

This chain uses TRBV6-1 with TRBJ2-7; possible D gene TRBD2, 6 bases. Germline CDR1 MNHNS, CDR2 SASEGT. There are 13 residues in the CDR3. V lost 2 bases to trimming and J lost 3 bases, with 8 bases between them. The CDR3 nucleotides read TGTGCCAGCAGTGAAATGGGGGGCTACGAGCAGTACTTC. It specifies CASSEMGGYEQYF.

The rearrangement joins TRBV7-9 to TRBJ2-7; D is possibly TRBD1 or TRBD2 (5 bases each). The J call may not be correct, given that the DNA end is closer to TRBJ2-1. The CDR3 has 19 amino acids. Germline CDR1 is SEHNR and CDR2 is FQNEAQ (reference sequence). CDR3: CASSLVSLSRGRGWAEQFF. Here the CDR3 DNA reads TGTGCCAGCAGCTTAGTATCCTTGTCGAGGGGTCGCGGTTGGGCTGAGCAGTTCTTC.

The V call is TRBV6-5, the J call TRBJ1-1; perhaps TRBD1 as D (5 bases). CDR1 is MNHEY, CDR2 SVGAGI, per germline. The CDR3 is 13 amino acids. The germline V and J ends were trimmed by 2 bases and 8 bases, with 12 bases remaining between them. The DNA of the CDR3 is TGTGCCAGCAGTTACCCGCGGGGGGGAGAAGCTTTCTTT. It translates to CASSYPRGGEAFF.